This T cell receptor beta chain was sequenced for a study of regulatory T cells in long-lasting Graves disease. Study at large: Positivity for TSH receptor antibodies plus over 5 years of antithyroid drugs meant persistent Graves' disease. The study, taken as a whole, reports: Among the persistent patients, 2,741 public clonotypes were shared, more than the 750 to 1,000 shared among new patients. Reduced TCR diversity was observed in persistent Graves' patients versus newly diagnosed patients.

Worth noting for this clonotype: Its antigen is not known. No conserved phenylalanine or tryptophan ends this CDR3, so it is likely a read error.

The germline V and J ends were trimmed by 10 bases and 2 bases, with 26 bases remaining between them. The CDR3 extends over 18 amino acids. CDR1 is MNHNS, CDR2 SASEGT, per germline. Time point specified: persistent/refractory GD, antithyroid drugs over 5 years with positive TRAb. Making the TCR library involved RNA that had been extracted from PBMCs. HTBI primers from iRepertoire and Arm-PCR of CDR3 regions yielded the TCR beta libraries. Authors' analysis steps: Sample data revealed fewer than 70 TRBV and 14 TRBJ segments. From the multiplex PCR reads, TCRdb called clonotypes with MiXCR, one entry per CDR3 protein. The V and J calls shown here were made by TCRdb, not taken from the authors' results. The sample lists about 430,000 distinct CDR3 sequences; 20% to 25% were seen once.

The V and J genes are TRBV6-1 and TRBJ2-2, with D maybe TRBD2 (6 bases). The TCR comes from a female donor with Graves disease. The sample here was peripheral blood mononuclear cells (PBMCs), taken when the disease was refractory, from a patient treated with antithyroid drugs. The CDR3 sequence is CAIRSVRVAGINTGELFL. The DNA of the CDR3 is TGTGCCATCAGGAGCGTCCGAGTGGCGGGGATAAACACCGGGGAGCTGTTTCTT.